This is a list of T cell receptor beta chains from one sample in a study of T cells in Graves' hyperthyroidism and ophthalmopathy. Via MiXCR, TCRdb re-called the multiplex PCR reads, giving one row per CDR3 protein. Of roughly 260,000 distinct CDR3 sequences listed, roughly 15% are singletons. Sample: blood. The source is a woman between 35 and 50 years old with Graves' hyperthyroidism that later progressed to Graves' ophthalmopathy. CDR3s include the opening cysteine and the closing phenylalanine or tryptophan. The D gene is left open where the match is weak. Not every row has a clone size; where given, it reads once, few, many or a size class.

abundance	v_gene	d_gene	j_gene	CDR3aa	CDR3nt
many	TRBV20-1	.	TRBJ2-7	CSARDPRSGRGSSYEQYF	TGCAGTGCTAGAGATCCCCGTAGCGGTCGTGGTAGCTCCTACGAGCAGTACTTC
few	TRBV29-1	.	TRBJ1-2	CSAQDPGVAYGYTF	TGCAGCGCCCAGGACCCAGGGGTGGCCTATGGCTACACCTTC
many	TRBV6-1	.	TRBJ1-1	CASSVTGFTEAFF	TGTGCCAGCAGTGTTACAGGATTCACTGAAGCTTTCTTT
many	TRBV2	TRBD1	TRBJ1-3	CASRAGTEYGNTIYF	TGTGCCAGCAGGGCAGGGACAGAGTATGGAAACACCATATATTTT
many	TRBV6-2/TRBV6-3	.	TRBJ1-1	CASSYLGTRHTEAFF	TGTGCCAGCAGTTACCTCGGGACCCGGCACACTGAAGCTTTCTTT
many	TRBV20-1	TRBD2	TRBJ2-1	CSASVSGMNNEQFF	TGCAGTGCTAGTGTTAGCGGGATGAACAATGAGCAGTTCTTC
many	TRBV10-3	.	TRBJ1-1	CAISPQVLNTEAFF	TGTGCCATCAGTCCCCAGGTCCTTAACACTGAAGCTTTCTTT
few	TRBV6-1	TRBD1	TRBJ1-5	CASAADRYNQPQHF	TGTGCCAGCGCGGCGGACAGGTACAATCAGCCCCAGCATTTT
.	TRBV28	.	TRBJ2-5	CASSLGGQLETQYF	TGTGCCAGCAGTCTTGGGGGGCAGTTAGAGACCCAGTACTTC
many	TRBV10-3	.	TRBJ2-2	CAISDSTTNTGELFF	TGTGCCATCAGTGATAGTACGACTAACACCGGGGAGCTGTTTTTT
many	TRBV28	TRBD1	TRBJ1-5	CASSPTRGQGYSNQPQHF	TGTGCCAGCAGTCCCACAAGGGGACAGGGATATAGCAATCAGCCCCAGCATTTT
many	TRBV2	.	TRBJ2-3	CASSGRPSTDTQYF	TGTGCCAGCAGCGGGAGACCTAGCACAGATACGCAGTATTTT
many	TRBV12-3/TRBV12-4	TRBD2	TRBJ2-2	CASSWASGRQGELFF	TGTGCCAGCAGTTGGGCTAGCGGGAGGCAAGGGGAGCTGTTTTTT
many	TRBV19	.	TRBJ2-2	CASSISGFTGELFF	TGTGCCAGTAGTATAAGCGGCTTCACCGGGGAGCTGTTTTTT
many	TRBV28	TRBD1	TRBJ1-2	CASSLSRQGRGYGYTF	TGTGCCAGCAGTTTGTCCCGACAGGGCCGAGGCTATGGCTACACCTTC
many	TRBV28	.	TRBJ2-1	CASSSQGRKYNEQFF	TGTGCCAGCAGTTCCCAGGGTAGGAAGTACAATGAGCAGTTCTTC
many	TRBV30	.	TRBJ1-2	CAWSGGYGYTF	TGTGCCTGGAGTGGCGGGTATGGCTACACCTTC
many	TRBV27	TRBD2	TRBJ2-3	CASSLRSSGRPDTQYF	TGTGCCAGCAGTTTACGGTCTAGCGGGAGGCCGGATACGCAGTATTTT
many	TRBV6-1	TRBD1	TRBJ2-2	CASSDRNFSRGHRTGELFF	TGTGCCAGCAGTGACAGGAATTTTTCAAGGGGGCATCGCACCGGGGAGCTGTTTTTT
many	TRBV12-3/TRBV12-4	.	TRBJ2-5	CASSLAQSTGLRAQYF	TGTGCCAGCAGTTTAGCGCAGTCTACGGGTTTGAGGGCCCAGTACTTC
.	TRBV29-1	.	TRBJ1-1	CSAAVDRGTAAFF	TGCAGCGCAGCGGTGGACAGAGGCACCGCAGCTTTCTTT
many	TRBV6-5	.	TRBJ2-2	CASSYSHASRWTGELFF	TGTGCCAGCAGTTACTCCCATGCTAGTAGATGGACCGGGGAGCTGTTTTTT
.	TRBV28	TRBD2	TRBJ2-1	CASSQAASGREYNEQFF	TGTGCCAGCAGCCAAGCCGCTAGCGGGAGAGAATACAATGAGCAGTTCTTC
many	TRBV5-6	TRBD1	TRBJ2-7	CASSLPGQLYEQYF	TGTGCCAGCAGCTTACCGGGACAGCTCTACGAGCAGTACTTC
few	TRBV30	.	TRBJ2-7	CAWSFSRFSRTQHPFYEQYF	TGTGCCTGGAGTTTCTCCCGTTTTTCGAGGACCCAACATCCCTTCTACGAGCAGTACTTC
many	TRBV20-1	.	TRBJ2-7	CSAYQGSHEQYF	TGCAGTGCTTATCAGGGGTCCCACGAGCAGTACTTC
many	TRBV20-1	.	TRBJ1-2	CSVAGDYGYTF	TGCAGTGTCGCAGGGGACTATGGCTACACCTTC
few	TRBV11-3	.	TRBJ1-1	CASSLDSWQGNTEAFF	TGTGCCAGCAGCTTAGACTCTTGGCAGGGGAACACTGAAGCTTTCTTT
.	TRBV5-1	.	TRBJ2-2	CASSLDRASDTGELFF	TGCGCCAGCAGCTTGGACAGGGCGTCGGACACCGGGGAGCTGTTTTTT
.	TRBV7-9	.	TRBJ2-7	CASSPRTGTRPYEQYF	TGTGCCAGCAGCCCCCGGACAGGGACTAGACCCTACGAGCAGTACTTC
many	TRBV10-2	.	TRBJ1-6	CASRGGHNSPLHF	TGCGCCAGCAGAGGCGGTCACAATTCACCCCTCCACTTT
.	TRBV4-2	TRBD2	TRBJ2-1	CASSQVPRTSDQEQFF	TGTGCCAGCAGCCAAGTTCCCCGGACTAGCGATCAAGAGCAGTTCTTC
many	TRBV19	.	TRBJ1-2	CASRRTGSYGYTF	TGTGCCAGTAGGCGCACAGGGAGCTATGGCTACACCTTC
many	TRBV3-1	.	TRBJ2-2	CASSQENGELFF	TGTGCCAGCAGCCAAGAAAACGGGGAGCTGTTTTTT
many	TRBV11-2	.	TRBJ2-5	CASSFGFETQYF	TGTGCCAGCAGCTTTGGCTTCGAGACCCAGTACTTC
many	TRBV7-3	.	TRBJ1-1	CASSLMANTEAFF	TGTGCCAGCAGCTTAATGGCGAACACTGAAGCTTTCTTT
many	TRBV29-1	.	TRBJ2-7	CSVKIYRGYEQYF	TGCAGCGTTAAGATATACCGGGGCTACGAGCAGTACTTC
.	TRBV7-6	.	TRBJ1-1	CASSLVMGANTEAFF	TGTGCCAGCAGCTTAGTAATGGGGGCGAACACTGAAGCTTTCTTT
many	TRBV2	.	TRBJ2-1	CASRKNEQFF	TGTGCCAGCAGAAAGAATGAGCAGTTCTTC
many	TRBV28	TRBD2	TRBJ2-7	CASSIPSLTLAGGRLGVVKQYF	TGTGCCAGCAGTATACCATCCCTTACCCTAGCGGGAGGCCGCTTGGGGGTGGTGAAGCAGTACTTC
.	TRBV5-6	.	TRBJ1-2	CASSSGQSNYGYTF	TGTGCCAGCAGCTCTGGACAGTCAAACTATGGCTACACCTTC